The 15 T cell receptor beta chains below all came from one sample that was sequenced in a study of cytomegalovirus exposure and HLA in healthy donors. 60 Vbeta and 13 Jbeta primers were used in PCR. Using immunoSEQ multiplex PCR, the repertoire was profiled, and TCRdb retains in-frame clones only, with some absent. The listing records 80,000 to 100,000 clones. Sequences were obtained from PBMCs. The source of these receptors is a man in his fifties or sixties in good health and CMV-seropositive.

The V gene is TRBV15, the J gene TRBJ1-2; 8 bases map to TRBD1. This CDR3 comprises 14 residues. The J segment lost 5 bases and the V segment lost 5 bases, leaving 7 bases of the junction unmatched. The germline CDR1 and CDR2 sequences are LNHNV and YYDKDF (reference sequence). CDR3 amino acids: CATSQFRGPYGYTF. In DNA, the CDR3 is TGTGCCACCAGCCAATTCAGGGGGCCTTATGGCTACACCTTC.

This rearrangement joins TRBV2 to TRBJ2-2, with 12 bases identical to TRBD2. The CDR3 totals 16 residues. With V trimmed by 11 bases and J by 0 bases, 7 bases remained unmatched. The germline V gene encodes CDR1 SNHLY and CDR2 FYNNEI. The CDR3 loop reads CALGASGRANTGELFF. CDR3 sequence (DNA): TGTGCCCTCGGGGCTAGCGGGAGGGCGAACACCGGGGAGCTGTTTTTT.

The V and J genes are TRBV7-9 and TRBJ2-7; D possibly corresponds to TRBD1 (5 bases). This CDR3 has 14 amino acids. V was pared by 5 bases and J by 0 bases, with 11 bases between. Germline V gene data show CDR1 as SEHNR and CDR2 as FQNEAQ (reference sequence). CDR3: CASSPVGDSYEQYV. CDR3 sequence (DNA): TGTGCCAGCAGCCCCGTAGGGGACTCCTACGAGCAGTACGTC.

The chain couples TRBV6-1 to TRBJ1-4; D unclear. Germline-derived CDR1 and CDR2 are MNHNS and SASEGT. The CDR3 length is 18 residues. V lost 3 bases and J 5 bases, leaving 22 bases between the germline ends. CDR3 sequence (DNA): TGTGCCAGCAGTGACTGTCCAAGTCTCCTAGTCGACAATGAAAAACTGTTTTTT. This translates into CASSDCPSLLVDNEKLFF.

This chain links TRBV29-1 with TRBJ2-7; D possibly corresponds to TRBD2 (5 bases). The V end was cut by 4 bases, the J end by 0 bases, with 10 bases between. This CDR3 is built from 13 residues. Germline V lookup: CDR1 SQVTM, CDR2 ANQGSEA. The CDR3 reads CSVVLGSSYEQYV. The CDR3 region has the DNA TGCAGCGTTGTTCTAGGGAGCTCCTACGAGCAGTACGTC.

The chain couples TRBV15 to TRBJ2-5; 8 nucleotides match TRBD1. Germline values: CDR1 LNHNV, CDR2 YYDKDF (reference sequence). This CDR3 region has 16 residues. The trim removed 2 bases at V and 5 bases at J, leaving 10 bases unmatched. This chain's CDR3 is CATSRPGTGRRETQYF. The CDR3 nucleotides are TGTGCCACCAGCAGACCCGGGACAGGAAGAAGGGAGACCCAGTACTTC.

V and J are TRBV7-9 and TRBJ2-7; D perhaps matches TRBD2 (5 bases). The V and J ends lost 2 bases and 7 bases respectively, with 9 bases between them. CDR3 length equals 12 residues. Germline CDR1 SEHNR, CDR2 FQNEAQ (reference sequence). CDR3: CASSLYTGEQYF. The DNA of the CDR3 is TGTGCCAGCAGCTTATATACGGGGGAGCAGTACTTC.

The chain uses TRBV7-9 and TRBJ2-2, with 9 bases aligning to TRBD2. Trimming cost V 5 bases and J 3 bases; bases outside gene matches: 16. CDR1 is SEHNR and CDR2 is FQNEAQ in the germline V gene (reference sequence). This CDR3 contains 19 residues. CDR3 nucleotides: TGTGCCAGCAGCGGGAGGGTGAAGCGGGAGGTAATCGACACCGGGGAGCTGTTTTTT. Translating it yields CASSGRVKREVIDTGELFF. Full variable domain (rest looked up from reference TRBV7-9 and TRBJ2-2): DTGVSQNPRHKITKRGQNVTFRCDPISEHNRLYWYRQTLGQGPEFLTYFQNEAQLEKSRLLSDRFSAERPKGSFSTLEIQRTEQGDSAMYLCASSGRVKREVIDTGELFFGEGSRLTVL.

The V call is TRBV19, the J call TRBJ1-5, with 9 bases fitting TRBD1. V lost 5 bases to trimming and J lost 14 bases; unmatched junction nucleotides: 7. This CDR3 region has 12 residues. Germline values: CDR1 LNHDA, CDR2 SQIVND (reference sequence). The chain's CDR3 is CASSSPTGGEHF. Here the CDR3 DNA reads TGTGCCAGTAGTTCCCCGACAGGGGGGGAGCATTTT.

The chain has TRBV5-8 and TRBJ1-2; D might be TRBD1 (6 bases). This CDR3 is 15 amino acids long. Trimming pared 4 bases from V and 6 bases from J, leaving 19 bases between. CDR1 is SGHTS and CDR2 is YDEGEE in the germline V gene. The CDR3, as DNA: TGTGCCAGCAGCCAGCAGGACAGCGTAAGCGATGGCTACACCTTC. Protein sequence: CASSQQDSVSDGYTF.

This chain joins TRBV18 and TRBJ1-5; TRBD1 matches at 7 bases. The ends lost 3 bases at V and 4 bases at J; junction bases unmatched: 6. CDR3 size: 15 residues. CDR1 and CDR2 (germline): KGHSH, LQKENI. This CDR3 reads CASSPRDSLNQPQHF. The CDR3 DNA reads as TGTGCCAGCTCACCCCGGGACAGTCTAAATCAGCCCCAGCATTTT. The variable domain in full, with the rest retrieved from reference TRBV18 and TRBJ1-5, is NAGVMQNPRHLVRRRGQEARLRCSPMKGHSHVYWYRQLPEEGLKFMVYLQKENIIDESGMPKERFSAEFPKEGPSILRIQQVVRGDSAAYFCASSPRDSLNQPQHFGDGTRLSIL.

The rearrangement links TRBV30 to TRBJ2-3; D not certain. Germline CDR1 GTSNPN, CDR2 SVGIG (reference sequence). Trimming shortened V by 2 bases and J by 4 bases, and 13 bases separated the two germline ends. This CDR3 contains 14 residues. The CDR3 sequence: CAWSRLVESDTQYF. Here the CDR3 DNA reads TGTGCCTGGAGTCGCCTGGTCGAGTCAGATACGCAGTATTTT. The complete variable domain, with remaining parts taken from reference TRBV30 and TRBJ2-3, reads SQTIHQWPATLVQPVGSPLSLECTVEGTSNPNLYWYRQAAGRGLQLLFYSVGIGQISSEVPQNLSASRPQDRQFILSSKKLLLSDSGFYLCAWSRLVESDTQYFGPGTRLTVL.

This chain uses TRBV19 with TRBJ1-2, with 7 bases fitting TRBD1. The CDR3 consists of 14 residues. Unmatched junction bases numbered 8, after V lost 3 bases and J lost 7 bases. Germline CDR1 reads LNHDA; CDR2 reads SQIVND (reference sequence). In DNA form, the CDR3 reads TGTGCCAGTAGTATGGTAGGGGACAGCCCTGGCTACACCTTC. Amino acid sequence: CASSMVGDSPGYTF.

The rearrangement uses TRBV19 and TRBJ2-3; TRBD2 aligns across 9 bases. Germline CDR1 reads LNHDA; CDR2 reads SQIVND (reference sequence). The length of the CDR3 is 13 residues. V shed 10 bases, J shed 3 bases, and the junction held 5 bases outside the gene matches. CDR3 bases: TGTGCCACTGAGACTAGCGGTACAGATACGCAGTATTTT. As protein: CATETSGTDTQYF.

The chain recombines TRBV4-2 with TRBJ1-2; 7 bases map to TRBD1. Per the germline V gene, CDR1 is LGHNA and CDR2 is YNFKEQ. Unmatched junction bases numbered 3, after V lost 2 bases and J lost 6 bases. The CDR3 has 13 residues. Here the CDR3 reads CASSQPRGDGYTF. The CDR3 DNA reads TGTGCCAGCAGCCAACCCAGGGGGGATGGCTACACCTTC.